The 7 T cell receptor beta chains listed next were all sequenced from one sample in a study of shared clonotypes between healthy human individuals. Some clones are missing from TCRdb's copy, which holds only in-frame ones; the method was immunoSEQ multiplex PCR. The sample contains about 1 million clones, around 74% of which appear only once. The sequenced material came from memory CD4+ T cells sorted from blood. The subset denotes: CD45RA-negative fraction. These receptors all stem from a man aged 18 to 30 in good health.

V gene TRBV4-1 combines with J gene TRBJ2-1; D not certain. V lost 1 base and J lost 0, with 10 bases in between. Germline CDR1 and CDR2: MGHRA and YSYEKL. This CDR3 spans 16 amino acids. CDR3 amino acids: CASSQGPASSYNEQFF. The CDR3 nucleotides read TGCGCCAGCAGCCAAGGTCCCGCAAGCTCCTACAATGAGCAGTTCTTC.

This clone was seen a few times. The chain is built from TRBV30 and TRBJ1-2; TRBD1 might be the D (5 bases). This CDR3 comprises 12 residues. With 3 bases removed from V and 4 bases from J, the gap between germline ends came to 9 bases. Germline V lookup: CDR1 GTSNPN, CDR2 SVGIG (reference sequence). This chain's CDR3 is CAWRRGSYGYTF. CDR3 coding DNA: TGTGCCTGGAGGCGGGGGAGCTATGGCTACACCTTC.

The chain uses TRBV12-5 and TRBJ2-3; 9 positions agree with TRBD2. This CDR3 comprises 16 residues. CDR1 is LGHNT and CDR2 is FRNRAP in the germline V gene. The V and J ends lost 3 bases and 3 bases, in that order; junction bases with no gene match: 7. The CDR3 DNA is TGTGCTAGTGGTTTCACTTTTAGCGGGAGAACAGATACGCAGTATTTT. Its protein product is CASGFTFSGRTDTQYF.

This clone has more than one count but fewer than ten. This sequence joins TRBV5-1 and TRBJ2-1; D is unresolved. The CDR3 is 14 residues long. Germline V gene data show CDR1 as SGHRS and CDR2 as YFSETQ. With 6 bases removed from V and 0 bases from J, the gap between germline ends came to 10 bases. Here the CDR3 reads CASTPRYSYNEQFF. The CDR3 DNA sequence: TGCGCCAGCACTCCGCGGTACTCCTACAATGAGCAGTTCTTC.

The chain links TRBV28 to TRBJ1-4; 8 bases fit TRBD1. Germline V CDR1 and CDR2: MDHEN, SYDVKM. V shed 5 bases and J 7 bases; nucleotides not matched to a gene: 15. The CDR3 runs 17 residues. The CDR3 protein is CASSRGQVLIMGEKLFF. The CDR3 region has the DNA TGTGCCAGCAGTCGGGGACAGGTTCTGATTATGGGTGAAAAACTGTTTTTT. Filled out from reference TRBV28 and TRBJ1-4, the complete variable domain reads DVKVTQSSRYLVKRTGEKVFLECVQDMDHENMFWYRQDPGLGLRLIYFSYDVKMKEKGDIPEGYSVSREKKERFSLILESASTNQTSMYLCASSRGQVLIMGEKLFFGSGTQLSVL.

Regarding this clone: One end of the junction is discordant with germline, which a read error may explain. The chain joins TRBV7-7 to TRBJ2-1; either TRBD1 or TRBD2 may supply D (6 bases each). The CDR3 contains 15 residues. Germline V lookup: CDR1 SSHAT, CDR2 FNYEAQ (reference sequence). The CDR3 DNA reads TGTGCTAGCAGCTTGGGGGCTAGCGAAAGGGATGAGCAGTTCTTC. It codes for CASSLGASERDEQFF.

The V call is TRBV25-1, the J call TRBJ2-5; 14 bases are shared with TRBD2. V was clipped by 8 bases and J by 0 bases; unmatched bases: 5. CDR3 length: 16 amino acids. The V gene's germline CDR1 is MGHDK and CDR2 SYGVNS. CDR3 sequence reads: CASGTSGRTYQETQYF. As DNA, the CDR3 is TGTGCCAGCGGGACTAGCGGGAGAACGTACCAAGAGACCCAGTACTTC.